Below, 14 T cell receptor beta chains from the same sample are listed, as sequenced in a study of blood T cell repertoires in COVID-19. Using immunoSEQ multiplex PCR, the repertoire was profiled, and TCRdb retains in-frame clones only, with some absent. The repertoire holds fewer than 120,000 clones, around 90% seen once, with 3% to 3.5% in the top ten. Sequences were obtained from peripheral blood. These TCRs come from a woman aged 45-65 years with acute or convalescent COVID-19.

CDR3 residues: CAISESRDSESYEQYF. CDR3 coding DNA: TGTGCCATCAGTGAGTCCCGGGACTCCGAATCCTACGAGCAGTACTTC. The V gene is TRBV10-3, the J gene TRBJ2-7; perhaps TRBD2 as D (6 bases). CDR1 and CDR2 from the germline V gene are ENHRY and SYGVKD. Trimming left V 0 bases short and J 1 base short, with 13 bases between. The CDR3 has 16 amino acids.

The V call is TRBV14, the J call TRBJ2-1; D gene uncertain. This CDR3 comprises 12 residues. Germline CDR1 SGHDN, CDR2 FVKESK. V lost 3 bases to trimming and J lost 7 bases, with 7 bases between them. CDR3 nucleotide sequence: TGTGCCAGCAGCCACTGGAGAAATGAGCAGTTCTTC. It encodes CASSHWRNEQFF. The full variable domain, completed using reference TRBV14 and TRBJ2-1, is EAGVTQFPSHSVIEKGQTVTLRCDPISGHDNLYWYRRVMGKEIKFLLHFVKESKQDESGMPNNRFLAERTGGTYSTLKVQPAELEDSGVYFCASSHWRNEQFFGPGTRLTVL.

In nucleotides, the CDR3 is TGTGCCAGCAGCCGCGGACAGGAAAGCGAGCAGTACTTC. This sequence encodes CASSRGQESEQYF. The chain recombines TRBV3-1 (or the pseudogene TRBV3-2) with TRBJ2-7; 7 bases map to TRBD1. The CDR3 totals 13 residues. Germline trimming cut 4 bases from V and 6 bases from J; bases unmatched to any gene: 6. The V gene's germline CDR1 is LGHDT and CDR2 YNNKEL (reference sequence).

V gene TRBV18 combines with J gene TRBJ1-1; D is perhaps TRBD1 (6 bases). V lost 8 bases, J lost 0 bases, and 10 bases lay in between. The CDR3 covers 13 residues. Germline CDR1 is KGHSH and CDR2 is LQKENI. The CDR3 protein is CASRRGMNTEAFF. In DNA form, the CDR3 reads TGTGCCAGCCGAAGGGGGATGAACACTGAAGCTTTCTTT.

V gene TRBV9 combines with J gene TRBJ1-2; D is ambiguous. The V gene's germline CDR1 is SGDLS and CDR2 YYNGEE. This CDR3 has 15 residues. Trimming pared 0 bases from V and 0 bases from J, leaving 9 bases between. CDR3 nucleotide sequence: TGTGCCAGCAGCGTAGCTTTCGGAGCTAACTATGGCTACACCTTC. It encodes CASSVAFGANYGYTF. Combining the CDR3 with reference TRBV9 and TRBJ1-2 gives the whole variable domain DSGVTQTPKHLITATGQRVTLRCSPRSGDLSVYWYQQSLDQGLQFLIQYYNGEERAKGNILERFSAQQFPDLHSELNLSSLELGDSALYFCASSVAFGANYGYTFGSGTRLTVV.

The chain recombines TRBV19 with TRBJ2-2, with a weak D call TRBD1 (8 bases). V shed 6 bases and J shed 5 bases, with 16 bases lying between them. Germline V gives CDR1 LNHDA, CDR2 SQIVND (reference sequence). The CDR3 is made up of 15 amino acids. The CDR3 protein is CASRNGQGGTGELFF. The CDR3 nucleotides read TGTGCCAGTAGGAACGGACAGGGAGGGACCGGGGAGCTGTTTTTT.

This chain links TRBV28 with TRBJ1-2; TRBD1 agrees at 11 bases. The CDR3 spans 17 residues. Germline V gene lookup returns CDR1 MDHEN and CDR2 SYDVKM. With 4 bases clipped from V and 4 bases from J, the junction kept 11 bases outside the gene matches. CDR3 nucleotide sequence: TGTGCCAGCAGTTCATCCGGGACAGGGGGTCTAATCTATGGCTACACCTTC. Residues: CASSSSGTGGLIYGYTF.

This chain links TRBV2 with TRBJ2-4; TRBD2 is a possible D gene (6 bases). Germline V lookup: CDR1 SNHLY, CDR2 FYNNEI. The CDR3 extends over 15 amino acids. Trimming pared 4 bases from V and 0 bases from J, leaving 10 bases between. The CDR3 DNA reads as TGTGCCAGCAGTGGGCAGGGACTAGCCAAAAACATTCAGTACTTC. Translation: CASSGQGLAKNIQYF.

The gene calls are TRBV28 and TRBJ1-5; 8 bases line up with TRBD1. J gave up 7 bases and V 3 bases, and 8 bases lay outside the gene matches. The CDR3 loop spans 15 amino acids. From germline, CDR1 is MDHEN and CDR2 SYDVKM. For the CDR3, the DNA is TGTGCCAGCAGTTTGGGAGGGACAGGACGGCAGCCCCAGCATTTT. Encoded protein: CASSLGGTGRQPQHF.

V and J are TRBV5-1 and TRBJ2-7; 12 bases agree with TRBD1. The germline gives CDR1 SGHRS, CDR2 YFSETQ. V was clipped by 3 bases and J by 7 bases; unmatched bases: 8. This CDR3 is built from 15 residues. CDR3 nucleotide sequence: TGCGCCAGCAGCTGGGACAGGGGGCAAGATCAGGAGCAGTACTTC. This encodes CASSWDRGQDQEQYF.

CDR3 coding DNA: TGTGCCACCAGTGATTTGTCGGGGTCCCAAGAGACCCAGTACTTC. Encoded protein: CATSDLSGSQETQYF. V usage is TRBV24-1 and J usage is TRBJ2-5; TRBD2 is a possible D gene (5 bases). Trimming left V 0 bases short and J 1 base short, with 8 bases between. The CDR3 covers 15 residues. CDR1 KGHDR and CDR2 SFDVKD come from the germline V gene.

The chain is built from TRBV19 and TRBJ1-3; TRBD1 agrees at 10 bases. Trimming removed 6 bases from V and 4 bases from J; junction bases left unmatched: 9. The CDR3 contains 16 residues. Per the germline V gene, CDR1 is LNHDA and CDR2 is SQIVND (reference sequence). In DNA form, the CDR3 reads TGTGCCAGTAGAGACCCCGGGACAGGGGACGGAAACACCATATATTTT. This codes for CASRDPGTGDGNTIYF.

V gene TRBV2 combines with J gene TRBJ1-2; 7 bases are shared with TRBD1. V dropped 7 bases and J dropped 8; count of bases not matched to a gene: 10. Germline values: CDR1 SNHLY, CDR2 FYNNEI. This CDR3 has 13 amino acids. The CDR3 nucleotides are TGTGCCAGCACCCTGACAGGGCTTAAAGGCTACACCTTC. This encodes CASTLTGLKGYTF. The full variable domain, rest sourced from reference TRBV2 and TRBJ1-2, is EPEVTQTPSHQVTQMGQEVILRCVPISNHLYFYWYRQILGQKVEFLVSFYNNEISEKSEIFDDQFSVERPDGSNFTLKIRSTKLEDSAMYFCASTLTGLKGYTFGSGTRLTVV.

The chain combines TRBV5-1 with TRBJ1-1; D perhaps matches TRBD1 (5 bases). CDR1 is SGHRS, CDR2 YFSETQ, per germline. V was cut by 0 bases and J by 4 bases, with 13 bases left in between. There are 15 residues in the CDR3. This CDR3 is CASSLESGRFTEAFF. In nucleotides, the CDR3 is TGCGCCAGCAGCTTGGAGTCAGGGAGGTTCACTGAAGCTTTCTTT. The whole variable domain, filled in from reference TRBV5-1 and TRBJ1-1, reads KAGVTQTPRYLIKTRGQQVTLSCSPISGHRSVSWYQQTPGQGLQFLFEYFSETQRNKGNFPGRFSGRQFSNSRSEMNVSTLELGDSALYLCASSLESGRFTEAFFGQGTRLTVV.